The 15 T cell receptor beta chains below all came from one sample that was sequenced in a study of shared clonotypes between healthy human individuals (dated by TCRdb to 2018 to 2020). Libraries were made using the immunoSEQ multiplex PCR assay. TCRdb holds this immuneACCESS table with in-frame rearrangements only. Some clones are missing; in checked studies, unresolved V genes explain under half, and the rest has no known cause. This sample holds around 2.1 million clones; about 92% were observed only once. More than 1.5% of the sample comes from the top ten. For the CD8 naive samples, CD45RO-negative cells were positively selected for CCR7, yielding a CD45RA+CCR7+ population from which TemRA cells were excluded. The sequencing sample was made of naive CD8+ T cells from PBMCs. According to the study, the label for this sample's cell subset or site signals: CD45RA+CCR7+. The receptors shown here come from a young man in good health. Some clones in this sample may be carry-over from other donors' samples.

The chain has TRBV5-4 and TRBJ1-1, with TRBD1 as a possible D gene (5 bases). This CDR3 region has 15 residues. Germline CDR1 and CDR2: SGHNT and YYREEE (reference sequence). V lost 1 base and J lost 3, with 13 bases in between. The CDR3 here is CASSLLGESHTEAFF. CDR3 sequence (DNA): TGTGCCAGCAGCTTGTTGGGGGAGAGCCACACTGAAGCTTTCTTT.

The chain carries TRBV6-5 and TRBJ1-2, with a weak D call TRBD1 (5 bases). CDR3 length equals 15 residues. Trimming left V 4 bases short and J 4 bases short, with 16 bases between. Germline V gene data show CDR1 as MNHEY and CDR2 as SVGAGI. The CDR3 region is CASSSPGHGGYGYTF. DNA for the CDR3: TGTGCCAGCAGTTCCCCGGGGCACGGTGGCTATGGCTACACCTTC.

This clone was seen once. The chain joins TRBV6-1 to TRBJ2-7; 8 nucleotides match TRBD1. Germline V lookup: CDR1 MNHNS, CDR2 SASEGT. This CDR3 has 19 residues. Trimming cost V 0 bases and J 2 bases; bases outside gene matches: 15. The CDR3 sequence: CASSEAGHTRDRRTYEQYF. CDR3 in DNA: TGTGCCAGCAGTGAAGCGGGCCATACCCGGGACAGGAGAACCTACGAGCAGTACTTC.

The V call is TRBV28, the J call TRBJ2-1, with 11 bases lining up with TRBD2. V lost 8 bases to trimming and J lost 5 bases; unmatched junction nucleotides: 5. Germline lookup yields CDR1 MDHEN and CDR2 SYDVKM. CDR3 length equals 14 residues. DNA for the CDR3: TGTGCCAGCTTGGGACTAGCGGACCACAATGAGCAGTTCTTC. Translated: CASLGLADHNEQFF. Complete variable domain (other parts from reference TRBV28 and TRBJ2-1): DVKVTQSSRYLVKRTGEKVFLECVQDMDHENMFWYRQDPGLGLRLIYFSYDVKMKEKGDIPEGYSVSREKKERFSLILESASTNQTSMYLCASLGLADHNEQFFGPGTRLTVL.

This clone was counted only a few times. Other DNA sequences in this sample translate to the same CDR3. V gene TRBV7-9 combines with J gene TRBJ2-1, with 11 bases lining up with TRBD2. The CDR3 length is 15 residues. Germline V gene lookup returns CDR1 SEHNR and CDR2 FQNEAQ (reference sequence). V lost 1 base to trimming and J lost 4 bases; unmatched junction nucleotides: 0. CDR3 in amino acids: CASSLGLAGYNEQFF. As DNA, the CDR3 is TGTGCCAGCAGCTTAGGACTAGCGGGGTACAATGAGCAGTTCTTC.

The chain carries TRBV11-2 and TRBJ2-7, with a tentative D call TRBD2 (6 bases). This CDR3 region has 18 residues. Looked up from germline, CDR1 is SGHAT and CDR2 is FQNNGV. The V gene lost 5 bases and the J gene lost 4 bases, with 27 bases spanning the gap. As DNA, the CDR3 is TGTGCCAGCAGCCAAAACTTTAGGTTCCGGGACTCCACGTACGAGCAGTACTTC. This sequence encodes CASSQNFRFRDSTYEQYF.

The rearrangement uses TRBV30 and TRBJ2-5; D ambiguous. The CDR3 extends over 13 amino acids. V lost 1 base and J lost 2, with 8 bases in between. Germline loops: CDR1 GTSNPN, CDR2 SVGIG (reference sequence). This CDR3 reads CAWSGANQETQYF. The DNA of the CDR3 is TGTGCCTGGAGTGGCGCCAATCAAGAGACCCAGTACTTC.

The gene calls are TRBV6-5 and TRBJ1-1; D not certain. V was shortened by 0 bases and J by 4 bases, with 12 bases between the two germline ends. This CDR3 has 15 amino acids. CDR1 is MNHEY and CDR2 is SVGAGI in the germline V gene. The CDR3 spells CASSYSKGVVTEAFF. The CDR3 DNA is TGTGCCAGCAGTTACTCGAAGGGTGTCGTCACTGAAGCTTTCTTT.

A word on this clone: At one of its ends the junction is not consistent with the germline gene, which may arise from a read error. The chain couples TRBV11-2 to TRBJ2-1; D not certain. This CDR3 spans 13 amino acids. In germline, CDR1 is SGHAT, CDR2 FQNNGV. The CDR3 region has the DNA TGTGCCAGCAGCCTAGATCTCCCCGACGAGCAGTTCTTC. Its protein is CASSLDLPDEQFF.

V is TRBV7-9 and J is TRBJ2-7; D possibly corresponds to TRBD2 (5 bases). Trimming shortened V by 4 bases and J by 2 bases, and 12 bases separated the two germline ends. Germline lookup yields CDR1 SEHNR and CDR2 FQNEAQ (reference sequence). The CDR3 extends over 14 amino acids. CDR3 nucleotides: TGTGCCAGCAGCTCAGGACTGAATACCTACGAGCAGTACTTC. Its translation is CASSSGLNTYEQYF.

This chain joins TRBV7-3 and TRBJ2-1, with TRBD2 as a possible D gene (5 bases). Germline CDR1 is SGHTA and CDR2 is FQGTGA. The CDR3 has 16 amino acids. Trimming pared 4 bases from V and 3 bases from J, leaving 16 bases between. The CDR3 nucleotides read TGTGCCAGCAGCTCGATCCCCAACGGAGGCTACAATGAGCAGTTCTTC. This encodes CASSSIPNGGYNEQFF.

CDR3 nucleotide sequence: TGTGCCAGCAGTTCATGGGAATTCTATGGCTACACCTTC. Translating gives CASSSWEFYGYTF. V is TRBV27 and J is TRBJ1-2; D is uncertain. The length of the CDR3 is 13 residues. Germline-derived CDR1 and CDR2 are MNHEY and SMNVEV (reference sequence). Between the trimmed V and J ends, which lost 4 bases and 4 bases, there was a span of 10 bases.

The V gene is TRBV2, the J gene TRBJ1-5; 11 nucleotides agree with TRBD1. Trimming took 6 bases from V and 1 from J; bases not matched to a gene: 5. Germline V lookup: CDR1 SNHLY, CDR2 FYNNEI. This CDR3 comprises 16 residues. CDR3 in amino acids: CASSRGQGASNQPQHF. CDR3 in DNA: TGTGCCAGCAGCCGAGGACAGGGGGCCAGCAATCAGCCCCAGCATTTT.

This chain joins TRBV11-2 and TRBJ2-7, with 9 bases identical to TRBD2. J lost 7 bases, V lost 0 bases, and 7 bases had no gene match. CDR3 length equals 15 residues. Germline-derived CDR1 and CDR2 are SGHAT and FQNNGV. The chain's CDR3 is CASSLDVTSGREQYF. DNA for the CDR3: TGTGCCAGCAGCTTAGATGTGACTAGCGGTCGGGAGCAGTACTTC.

CDR3 sequence (DNA): TGCGCCAGCAGTGTGGGAGCGGGGAATGAGCAGTTCTTC. Protein: CASSVGAGNEQFF. This chain joins TRBV10-2 and TRBJ2-1, with 7 bases lining up with TRBD2. The CDR3 has 13 amino acids. The V and J ends lost 4 bases and 7 bases, in that order; junction bases with no gene match: 4. Germline CDR1 reads WSHSY; CDR2 reads SAAADI.